What follows are 21 T cell receptor beta chains derived from one specimen sequenced in a study of blood T cell repertoires in COVID-19. The data were produced by immunoSEQ multiplex PCR, yet TCRdb's version contains in-frame clones alone and is incomplete. The data hold about 120,000 clones, with 90% observed a single time. The sequenced sample consisted of peripheral blood. All receptors come from a woman in her forties or fifties with acute or convalescent COVID-19.

The chain is built from TRBV6-5 and TRBJ1-5, with 7 bases identical to TRBD1. This CDR3 spans 14 amino acids. CDR1 and CDR2 (germline): MNHEY, SVGAGI. J lost 1 base, V lost 6 bases, and 3 bases had no gene match. The CDR3 loop is CASRQGTSNQPQHF. CDR3 nucleotides: TGTGCCAGCAGACAGGGGACGAGCAATCAGCCCCAGCATTTT.

This clone was seen once. The CDR3 sequence: CASGLVAEGGGNTIYF. CDR3 nucleotide sequence: TGTGCCAGCGGCCTGGTAGCAGAGGGAGGTGGAAACACCATATATTTT. The chain recombines TRBV21-1 with TRBJ1-3. TRBV21-1 is designated a pseudogene. The CDR3 has 16 residues.

The chain links TRBV19 to TRBJ1-2; 7 nucleotides align to TRBD1. The germline gives CDR1 LNHDA, CDR2 SQIVND (reference sequence). This CDR3 has 12 amino acids. V lost 7 bases and J lost 8; bases outside the gene matches: 7. CDR3 DNA sequence: TGTGCCAGTAAGAGGGGGCAGGAAGGCTACACCTTC. It yields the protein CASKRGQEGYTF.

This clone was seen just once. The chain links TRBV20-1 to TRBJ1-1, with unresolved D. The CDR3 length is 10 residues. Germline lookup yields CDR1 DFQATT and CDR2 SNEGSKA (reference sequence). Deletions cut 6 bases from V and 4 bases from J, with 6 bases between. CDR3 region: CSARGTEAFF. DNA for the CDR3: TGCAGTGCCCGAGGCACTGAAGCTTTCTTT.

The chain joins TRBV6-5 to TRBJ2-2; 7 bases agree with TRBD2. Germline V gives CDR1 MNHEY, CDR2 SVGAGI. The CDR3 consists of 12 residues. The trim removed 8 bases at V and 6 bases at J, leaving 3 bases unmatched. The DNA of the CDR3 is TGTGCCAGCGGGAGGGCCCCCGGGGAGCTGTTTTTT. This translates into CASGRAPGELFF.

The chain employs TRBV9 and TRBJ2-1; 8 bases are shared with TRBD2. Germline CDR1 and CDR2: SGDLS and YYNGEE. This CDR3 is 16 amino acids long. The junction had 8 bases not matched to a gene; V was cut back by 0 bases and J by 6 bases. CDR3 sequence reads: CASSVAPGTSGNEQFF. In DNA, the CDR3 is TGTGCCAGCAGCGTAGCTCCCGGGACTAGTGGCAATGAGCAGTTCTTC.

The chain recombines TRBV20-1 with TRBJ2-4; possibly TRBD2 for D (5 bases). V lost 3 bases and J 8 bases, leaving 8 bases between the germline ends. CDR1 is DFQATT, CDR2 SNEGSKA, per germline (reference sequence). The CDR3 is 11 residues long. Here the CDR3 DNA reads TGCAGTGCTAGCATGGAGGACATTCAGTACTTC. Residues: CSASMEDIQYF.

The chain employs TRBV6-5 and TRBJ2-1, with 7 positions matching TRBD1. J lost 6 bases, V lost 0 bases, and 2 bases had no gene match. There are 14 residues in the CDR3. Per the germline V gene, CDR1 is MNHEY and CDR2 is SVGAGI. CDR3 DNA: TGTGCCAGCAGTTACTCGAGGGGGCCCAATGAGCAGTTCTTC. Its protein product is CASSYSRGPNEQFF.

The CDR3 reads CASGPGYEQYF. In DNA form, the CDR3 reads TGTGCCAGTGGCCCGGGCTACGAGCAGTACTTC. This chain connects TRBV19 to TRBJ2-7, with D hard to call. CDR1 LNHDA and CDR2 SQIVND come from the germline V gene (reference sequence). The V end lost 8 bases, the J end lost 3 bases, and 8 bases lay between the germline ends. CDR3 length: 11 amino acids.

V is TRBV20-1 and J is TRBJ1-3; D gene ambiguous. Trimming stripped 0 bases from V and 8 bases from J, with 5 bases between. The CDR3 loop spans 11 amino acids. CDR1 and CDR2 (germline): DFQATT, SNEGSKA (reference sequence). The CDR3 DNA reads as TGCAGTGCTAGAGATTTAGACACCATATATTTT. Its protein product is CSARDLDTIYF.

For the CDR3, the DNA is TGTGCCAGCAGCGTAGGGCTAGCGGACTACAATGAGCAGTTCTTC. Translated: CASSVGLADYNEQFF. The rearrangement links TRBV9 to TRBJ2-1, with TRBD2 identical over 7 bases. This CDR3 spans 15 amino acids. In germline, CDR1 is SGDLS, CDR2 YYNGEE. V dropped 0 bases and J dropped 3; count of bases not matched to a gene: 3.

The chain links TRBV19 to TRBJ2-1; TRBD2 is a possible D gene (7 bases). This CDR3 spans 15 amino acids. V was clipped by 6 bases and J by 1 base, with 13 bases between them. In germline, CDR1 is LNHDA, CDR2 SQIVND (reference sequence). This CDR3 reads CASRGASGSYNEQFF. CDR3 nucleotide sequence: TGTGCCAGTAGGGGGGCTAGCGGATCCTACAATGAGCAGTTCTTC.

The chain links TRBV28 to TRBJ1-6; 9 bases align to TRBD1. CDR1 MDHEN and CDR2 SYDVKM come from the germline V gene. The length of the CDR3 is 15 residues. The V and J ends lost 6 bases and 5 bases, in that order; junction bases with no gene match: 5. This CDR3 reads CASRYRDRDNSPLHF. Here the CDR3 DNA reads TGTGCCAGCAGATACCGGGACAGGGATAATTCACCCCTCCACTTT.

This clone was seen just once. This CDR3 is CATSRDQNGELFF. CDR3 nucleotide sequence: TGTGCCACCAGCAGAGATCAAAACGGGGAGCTGTTTTTT. This chain links TRBV15 with TRBJ2-2, with D unresolved. Trimming left V 0 bases short and J 7 bases short, with 6 bases between. CDR1 LNHNV and CDR2 YYDKDF come from the germline V gene (reference sequence). This CDR3 is built from 13 residues.

The chain carries TRBV7-9 and TRBJ1-1, with 9 bases aligning to TRBD1. This CDR3 comprises 14 residues. The J segment lost 12 bases and the V segment lost 3 bases, leaving 11 bases of the junction unmatched. CDR1 and CDR2 from the germline V gene are SEHNR and FQNEAQ (reference sequence). CDR3 bases: TGTGCCAGCAGCTTCCCCCGGGACAGGGAGAAAACTTTCTTT. Translation: CASSFPRDREKTFF.

This clone was counted once. The chain couples TRBV28 to TRBJ1-1; TRBD1 is a possible D gene (6 bases). The CDR3 has 13 amino acids. With 10 bases removed from V and 0 bases from J, the gap between germline ends came to 12 bases. Germline V lookup: CDR1 MDHEN, CDR2 SYDVKM. The CDR3 region has the DNA TGTGCCACCAAGGGGGTCTTGAACACTGAAGCTTTCTTT. As protein: CATKGVLNTEAFF. Based on the CDR3 plus reference TRBV28 and TRBJ1-1, the full variable domain is DVKVTQSSRYLVKRTGEKVFLECVQDMDHENMFWYRQDPGLGLRLIYFSYDVKMKEKGDIPEGYSVSREKKERFSLILESASTNQTSMYLCATKGVLNTEAFFGQGTRLTVV.

This clone was detected only a few times. This sequence joins TRBV19 and TRBJ1-6, with TRBD1 matching over 7 bases. J was trimmed by 4 bases and V by 5 bases; bases with no gene match: 5. Germline lookup yields CDR1 LNHDA and CDR2 SQIVND (reference sequence). CDR3 length equals 15 residues. Here the CDR3 DNA reads TGTGCCAGTAGTCAGGGGGAAGTATATAATTCACCCCTCCACTTT. Amino acid sequence: CASSQGEVYNSPLHF.

The V gene is TRBV24-1, the J gene TRBJ2-2; D unclear. The CDR3 spans 12 residues. V gave up 2 bases and J gave up 7 bases, with 4 bases separating them. Germline-derived CDR1 and CDR2 are KGHDR and SFDVKD. In DNA form, the CDR3 reads TGTGCCACCAGTGATTACTACGGGGAGCTGTTTTTT. It yields the protein CATSDYYGELFF.

The chain uses TRBV2 and TRBJ1-1; D is uncertain. This CDR3 contains 14 residues. Looked up from germline, CDR1 is SNHLY and CDR2 is FYNNEI. Trimming stripped 0 bases from V and 0 bases from J, with 5 bases between. The CDR3 protein is CASSEALMNTEAFF. The DNA of the CDR3 is TGTGCCAGCAGTGAAGCGCTAATGAACACTGAAGCTTTCTTT.

The V call is TRBV12-3 or TRBV12-4, the J call TRBJ2-7; D is perhaps TRBD2 (5 bases). V lost 4 bases and J 4 bases, leaving 8 bases between the germline ends. This CDR3 has 12 amino acids. The chain's CDR3 is CASSSDLYEQYF. CDR3 nucleotide sequence: TGTGCCAGCAGTTCGGACTTGTACGAGCAGTACTTC.

The chain joins TRBV14 to TRBJ2-2; D gene uncertain. This CDR3 contains 13 residues. CDR1 SGHDN and CDR2 FVKESK come from the germline V gene. The V end was cut by 3 bases, the J end by 2 bases, with 4 bases between. The CDR3 bases are TGTGCCAGCAGCCATGTAAACACCGGGGAGCTGTTTTTT. Translated, it gives CASSHVNTGELFF.